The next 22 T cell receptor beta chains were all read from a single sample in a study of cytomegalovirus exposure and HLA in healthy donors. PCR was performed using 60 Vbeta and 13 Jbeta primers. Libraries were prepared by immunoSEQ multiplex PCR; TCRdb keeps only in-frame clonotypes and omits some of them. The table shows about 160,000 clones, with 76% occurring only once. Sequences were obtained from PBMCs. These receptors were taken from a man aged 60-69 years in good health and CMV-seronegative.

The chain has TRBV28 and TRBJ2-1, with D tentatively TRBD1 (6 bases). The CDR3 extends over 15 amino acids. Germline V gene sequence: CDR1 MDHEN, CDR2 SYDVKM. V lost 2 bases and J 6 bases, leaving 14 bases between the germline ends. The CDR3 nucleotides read TGTGCCAGCAGTTTAGGAGCAGGGGTCTCCAATGAGCAGTTCTTC. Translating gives CASSLGAGVSNEQFF.

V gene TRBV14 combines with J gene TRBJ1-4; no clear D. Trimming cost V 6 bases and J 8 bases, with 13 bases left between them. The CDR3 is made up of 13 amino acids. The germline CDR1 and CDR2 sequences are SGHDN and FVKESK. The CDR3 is CASSRSGGEKLFF. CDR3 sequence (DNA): TGTGCCAGCAGTCGCTCAGGAGGAGAAAAACTGTTTTTT.

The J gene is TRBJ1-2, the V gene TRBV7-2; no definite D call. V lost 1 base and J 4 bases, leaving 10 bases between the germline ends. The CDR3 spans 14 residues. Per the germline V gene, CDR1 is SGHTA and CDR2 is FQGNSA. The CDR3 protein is CASSLVGAPYGYTF. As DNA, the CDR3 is TGTGCCAGCAGCTTAGTTGGAGCGCCCTATGGCTACACCTTC.

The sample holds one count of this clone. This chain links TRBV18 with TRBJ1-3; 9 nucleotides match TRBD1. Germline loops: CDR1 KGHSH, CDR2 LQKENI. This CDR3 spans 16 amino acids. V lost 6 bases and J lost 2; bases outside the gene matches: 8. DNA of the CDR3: TGTGCCAGCTCGGCCACAGGGGGCGAAGCTGGAAACACCATATATTTT. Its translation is CASSATGGEAGNTIYF.

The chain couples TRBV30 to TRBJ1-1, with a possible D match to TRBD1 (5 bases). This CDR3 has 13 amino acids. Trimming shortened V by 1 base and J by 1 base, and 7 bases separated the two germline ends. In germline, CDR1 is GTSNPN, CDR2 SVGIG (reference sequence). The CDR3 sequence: CAWSDRRNTEAFF. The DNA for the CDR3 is TGTGCCTGGAGTGACAGGAGGAACACTGAAGCTTTCTTT.

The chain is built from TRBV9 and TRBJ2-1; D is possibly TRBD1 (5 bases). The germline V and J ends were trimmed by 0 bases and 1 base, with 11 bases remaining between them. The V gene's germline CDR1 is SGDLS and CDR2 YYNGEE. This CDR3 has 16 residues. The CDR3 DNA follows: TGTGCCAGCAGCGTAGGGGGCGGTTGGTCCTACAATGAGCAGTTCTTC. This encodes CASSVGGGWSYNEQFF.

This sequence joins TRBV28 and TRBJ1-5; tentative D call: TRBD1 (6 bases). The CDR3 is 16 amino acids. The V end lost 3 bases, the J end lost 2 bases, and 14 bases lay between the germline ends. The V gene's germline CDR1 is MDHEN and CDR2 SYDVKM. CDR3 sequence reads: CASSFKVWTGNQPQHF. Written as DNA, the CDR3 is TGTGCCAGCAGTTTTAAAGTATGGACAGGCAATCAGCCCCAGCATTTT. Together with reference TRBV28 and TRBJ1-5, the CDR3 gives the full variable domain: DVKVTQSSRYLVKRTGEKVFLECVQDMDHENMFWYRQDPGLGLRLIYFSYDVKMKEKGDIPEGYSVSREKKERFSLILESASTNQTSMYLCASSFKVWTGNQPQHFGDGTRLSIL.

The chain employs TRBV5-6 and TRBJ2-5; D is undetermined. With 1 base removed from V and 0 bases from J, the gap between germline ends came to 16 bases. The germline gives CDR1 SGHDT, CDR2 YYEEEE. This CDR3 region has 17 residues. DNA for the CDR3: TGTGCCAGCAGCTTGAGAGGCGCCTCGCCGTACCAAGAGACCCAGTACTTC. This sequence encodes CASSLRGASPYQETQYF.

CDR3 residues: CTSSRSQGSGYNEQFF. DNA for the CDR3: TGCACCAGCAGCCGGTCACAGGGCTCGGGGTACAATGAGCAGTTCTTC. The chain is built from TRBV1 and TRBJ2-1; the D segment call TRBD1 is taken from the table without a DNA check. TRBV1 is tagged as a pseudogene. The CDR3 consists of 16 residues.

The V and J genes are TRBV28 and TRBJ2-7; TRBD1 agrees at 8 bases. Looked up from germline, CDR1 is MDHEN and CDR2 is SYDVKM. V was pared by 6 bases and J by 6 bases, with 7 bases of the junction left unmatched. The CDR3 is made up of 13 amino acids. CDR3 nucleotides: TGTGCCAGCAGCCGGGACAGGTTGTTCGAGCAGTACTTC. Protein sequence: CASSRDRLFEQYF. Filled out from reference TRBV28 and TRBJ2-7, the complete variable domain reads DVKVTQSSRYLVKRTGEKVFLECVQDMDHENMFWYRQDPGLGLRLIYFSYDVKMKEKGDIPEGYSVSREKKERFSLILESASTNQTSMYLCASSRDRLFEQYFGPGTRLTVT.

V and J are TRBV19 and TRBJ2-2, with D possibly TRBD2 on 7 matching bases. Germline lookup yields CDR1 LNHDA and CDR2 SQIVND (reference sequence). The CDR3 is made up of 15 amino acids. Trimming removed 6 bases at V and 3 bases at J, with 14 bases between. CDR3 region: CASRTRGGDTGELFF. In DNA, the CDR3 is TGTGCCAGTAGAACTAGGGGGGGCGACACCGGGGAGCTGTTTTTT.

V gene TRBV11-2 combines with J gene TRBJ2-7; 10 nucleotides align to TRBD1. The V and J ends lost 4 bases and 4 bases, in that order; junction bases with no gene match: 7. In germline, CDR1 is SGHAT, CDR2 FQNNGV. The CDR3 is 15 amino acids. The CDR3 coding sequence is TGTGCCAGCAGCTCATCCGGGACAGGGGAATACGAGCAGTACTTC. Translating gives CASSSSGTGEYEQYF.

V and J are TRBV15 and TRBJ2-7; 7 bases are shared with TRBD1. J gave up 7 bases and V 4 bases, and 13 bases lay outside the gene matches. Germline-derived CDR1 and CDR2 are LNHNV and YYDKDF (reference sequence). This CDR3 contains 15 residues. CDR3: CATSTWTGAYGEQYF. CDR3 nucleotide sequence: TGTGCCACCAGCACTTGGACAGGTGCCTACGGGGAGCAGTACTTC.

The CDR3 DNA reads TGTGCCAGTAGACCCCAGGTCAACACCGGGGAGCTGTTTTTT. This encodes CASRPQVNTGELFF. The V gene is TRBV19, the J gene TRBJ2-2; D remains ambiguous. Germline-derived CDR1 and CDR2 are LNHDA and SQIVND (reference sequence). This CDR3 has 14 amino acids. With 6 bases removed from V and 2 bases from J, the gap between germline ends came to 10 bases.

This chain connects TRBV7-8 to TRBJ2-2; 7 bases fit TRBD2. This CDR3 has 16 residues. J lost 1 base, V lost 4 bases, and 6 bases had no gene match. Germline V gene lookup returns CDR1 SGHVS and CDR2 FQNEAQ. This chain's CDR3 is CASSSLGGGNTGELFF. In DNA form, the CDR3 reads TGTGCCAGCAGCTCCCTAGGCGGGGGGAACACCGGGGAGCTGTTTTTT. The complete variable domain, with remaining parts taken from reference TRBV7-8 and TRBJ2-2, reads GAGVSQSPRYKVAKRGQDVALRCDPISGHVSLFWYQQALGQGPEFLTYFQNEAQLDKSGLPSDRFFAERPEGSVSTLKIQRTQQEDSAVYLCASSSLGGGNTGELFFGEGSRLTVL.

This CDR3 is CASSLGGVFMNTEAFF. The CDR3 nucleotides read TGTGCCAGCAGCTTAGGGGGGGTGTTCATGAACACTGAAGCTTTCTTT. This chain uses TRBV11-2 with TRBJ1-1; D perhaps matches TRBD1 (5 bases). V lost 1 base, J lost 0 bases, and 12 bases lay in between. CDR3 size: 16 residues. CDR1 is SGHAT and CDR2 is FQNNGV in the germline V gene.

DNA for the CDR3: TGTGCCAGCTCACCGGGCGAGGGTCACGAGCAGTACTTC. Amino acid sequence: CASSPGEGHEQYF. The J gene is TRBJ2-7, the V gene TRBV18; D possibly corresponds to TRBD2 (5 bases). Trimming shortened V by 3 bases and J by 5 bases, and 11 bases separated the two germline ends. This CDR3 is 13 amino acids long. CDR1 is KGHSH, CDR2 LQKENI, per germline.

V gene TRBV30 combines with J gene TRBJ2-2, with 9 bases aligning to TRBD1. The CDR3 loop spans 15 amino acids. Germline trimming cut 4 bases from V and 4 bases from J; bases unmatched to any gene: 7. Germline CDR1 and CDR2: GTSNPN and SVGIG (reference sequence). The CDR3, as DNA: TGTGCCTGGAACCTCCGGACAGGGGTCACCGGGGAGCTGTTTTTT. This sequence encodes CAWNLRTGVTGELFF.

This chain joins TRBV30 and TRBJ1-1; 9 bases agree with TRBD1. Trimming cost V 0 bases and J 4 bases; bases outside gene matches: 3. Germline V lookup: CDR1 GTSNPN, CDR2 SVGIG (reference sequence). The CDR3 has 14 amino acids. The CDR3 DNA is TGTGCCTGGAGTGTCACGACAGGGGGCACTGAAGCTTTCTTT. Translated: CAWSVTTGGTEAFF.

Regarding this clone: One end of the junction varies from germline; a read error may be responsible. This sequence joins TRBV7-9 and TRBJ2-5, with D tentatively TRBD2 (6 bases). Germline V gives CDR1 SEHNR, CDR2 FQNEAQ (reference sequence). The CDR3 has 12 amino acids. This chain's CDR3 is CASSLVGEAKDF. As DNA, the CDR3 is TGTGCCAGCAGCTTGGTGGGGGAGGCCAAAGACTTC.

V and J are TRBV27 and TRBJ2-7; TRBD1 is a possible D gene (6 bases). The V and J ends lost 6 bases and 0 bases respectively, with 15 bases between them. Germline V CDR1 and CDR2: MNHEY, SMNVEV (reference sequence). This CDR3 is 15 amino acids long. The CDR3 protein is CASRTRDTYSYEQYF. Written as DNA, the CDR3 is TGTGCCAGCAGGACCCGGGACACCTACTCCTACGAGCAGTACTTC.

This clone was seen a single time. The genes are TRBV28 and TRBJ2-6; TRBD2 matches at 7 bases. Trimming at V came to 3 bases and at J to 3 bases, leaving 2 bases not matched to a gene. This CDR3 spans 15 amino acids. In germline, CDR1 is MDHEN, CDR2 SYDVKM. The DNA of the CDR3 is TGTGCCAGCAGTTTCCCGGGGGGTGGGGCCAACGTCCTGACTTTC. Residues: CASSFPGGGANVLTF.